This TCR beta chain was recovered during a study of cytomegalovirus exposure and HLA in healthy donors. Notes on the study in general: In a later analysis, TCR beta V- and J-gene trimming was associated with a missense DCLRE1C variant. Researchers left out some V segments, among them TRBV6-2 and TRBV6-3, as indistinguishable.

Details on this clone: Its matching antigen is unknown.

This CDR3 contains 16 residues. CDR1 and CDR2 from the germline V gene are SGHVS and FQNEAQ. The V and J ends lost 1 base and 7 bases, in that order; junction bases with no gene match: 12. Researchers ran the PCR with 60 Vbeta and 13 Jbeta primers. Using immunoSEQ multiplex PCR, the repertoire was profiled, and TCRdb retains in-frame clones only, with some absent. The table lists about 120,000 clones, about 78% of them singletons. The sample consisted of PBMCs. The receptor comes from a woman aged 40-49 years in good health and CMV-seropositive. The chain links TRBV7-8 to TRBJ2-7, with 8 positions matching TRBD2. The CDR3 DNA is TGTGCCAGCAGCTTAGTAGAAAGCGGGGGAATGGGAGAGCAGTACTTC. Protein product: CASSLVESGGMGEQYF.